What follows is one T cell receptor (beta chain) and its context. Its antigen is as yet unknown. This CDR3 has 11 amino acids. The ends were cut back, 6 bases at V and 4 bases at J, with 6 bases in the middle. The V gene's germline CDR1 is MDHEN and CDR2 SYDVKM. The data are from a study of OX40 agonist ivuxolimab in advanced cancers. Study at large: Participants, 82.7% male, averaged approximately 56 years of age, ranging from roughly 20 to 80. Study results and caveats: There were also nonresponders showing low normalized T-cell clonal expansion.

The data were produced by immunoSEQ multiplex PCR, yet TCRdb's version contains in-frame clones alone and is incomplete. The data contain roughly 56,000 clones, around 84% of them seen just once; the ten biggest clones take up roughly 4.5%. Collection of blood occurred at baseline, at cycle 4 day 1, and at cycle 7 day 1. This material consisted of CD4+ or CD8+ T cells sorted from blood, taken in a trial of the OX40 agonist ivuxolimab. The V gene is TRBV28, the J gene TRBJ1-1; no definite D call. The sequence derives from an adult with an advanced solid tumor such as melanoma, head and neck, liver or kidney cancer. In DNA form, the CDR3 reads TGTGCCAGCAGCGGACTCACTGAAGCTTTCTTT. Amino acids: CASSGLTEAFF.